This T cell receptor (beta chain) derives from a study of blood T cell repertoires in COVID-19. Clones were sequenced by immunoSEQ multiplex PCR, and TCRdb holds only the in-frame ones, with some missing. The sample comprises about 100,000 clones, over 80% of which are singletons, and around an eighth rests with the top ten. The receptor was isolated from a man between 45 and 60 years old with active or convalescent COVID-19. The sample consisted of peripheral blood.

CDR3 in DNA: TGTGCCACCAGTGACCCTAATAGCTACGGCTACACCTTC. It translates to CATSDPNSYGYTF. This chain links TRBV24-1 with TRBJ1-2, with unresolved D. This CDR3 contains 13 residues. V dropped 4 bases and J dropped 8 bases, with 13 bases sitting between them. Germline CDR1 is KGHDR and CDR2 is SFDVKD.